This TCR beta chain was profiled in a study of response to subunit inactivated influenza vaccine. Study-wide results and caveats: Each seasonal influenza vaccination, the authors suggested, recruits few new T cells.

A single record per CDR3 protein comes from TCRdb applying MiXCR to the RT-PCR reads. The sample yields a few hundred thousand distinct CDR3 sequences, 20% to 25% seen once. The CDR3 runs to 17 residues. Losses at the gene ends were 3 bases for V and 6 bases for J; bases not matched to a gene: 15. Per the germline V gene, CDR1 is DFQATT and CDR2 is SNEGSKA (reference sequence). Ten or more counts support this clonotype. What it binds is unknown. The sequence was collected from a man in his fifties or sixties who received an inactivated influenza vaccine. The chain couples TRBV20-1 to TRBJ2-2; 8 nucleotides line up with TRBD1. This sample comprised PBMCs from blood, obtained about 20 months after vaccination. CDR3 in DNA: TGCAGTGCTAGCGGGAACCGGGCAGGGGGCTTCCCCGGGGAGCTGTTTTTT. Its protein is CSASGNRAGGFPGELFF.